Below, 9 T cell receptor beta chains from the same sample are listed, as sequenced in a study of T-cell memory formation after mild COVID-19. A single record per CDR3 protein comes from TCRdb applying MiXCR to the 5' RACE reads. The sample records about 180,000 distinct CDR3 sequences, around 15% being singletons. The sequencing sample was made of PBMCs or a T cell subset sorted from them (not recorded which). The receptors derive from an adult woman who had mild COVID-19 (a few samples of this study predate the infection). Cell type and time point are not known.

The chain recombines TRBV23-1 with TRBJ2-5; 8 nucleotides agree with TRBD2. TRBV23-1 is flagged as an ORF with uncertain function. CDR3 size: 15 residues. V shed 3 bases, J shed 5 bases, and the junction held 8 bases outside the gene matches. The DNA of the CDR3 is TGCGCCAGCAGTCACGGAAGGACTAGCCAGGAGACCCAGTACTTC. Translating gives CASSHGRTSQETQYF.

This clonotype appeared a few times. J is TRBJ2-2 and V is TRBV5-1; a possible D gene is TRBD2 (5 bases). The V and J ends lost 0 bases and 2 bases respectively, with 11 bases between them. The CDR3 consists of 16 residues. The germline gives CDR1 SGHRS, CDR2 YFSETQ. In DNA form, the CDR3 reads TGCGCCAGCAGCTTGGCCGGGCTAGCTAACACCGGGGAGCTGTTTTTT. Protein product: CASSLAGLANTGELFF.

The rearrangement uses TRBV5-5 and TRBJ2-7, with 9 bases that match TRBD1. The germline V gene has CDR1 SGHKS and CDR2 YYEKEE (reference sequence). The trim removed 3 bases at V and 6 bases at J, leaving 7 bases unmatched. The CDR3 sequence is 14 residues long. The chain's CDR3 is CASSWDRVPPEQYF. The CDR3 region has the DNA TGTGCCAGCAGCTGGGACAGGGTCCCTCCCGAGCAGTACTTC. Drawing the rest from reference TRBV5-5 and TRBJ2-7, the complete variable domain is DAGVTQSPTHLIKTRGQQVTLRCSPISGHKSVSWYQQVLGQGPQFIFQYYEKEERGRGNFPDRFSARQFPNYSSELNVNALLLGDSALYLCASSWDRVPPEQYFGPGTRLTVT.

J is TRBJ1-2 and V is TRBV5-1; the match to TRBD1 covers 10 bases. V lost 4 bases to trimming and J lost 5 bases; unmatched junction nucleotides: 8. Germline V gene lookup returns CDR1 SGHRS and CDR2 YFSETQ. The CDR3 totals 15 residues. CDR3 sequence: CASSLQTGGGYGYTF. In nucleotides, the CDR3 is TGCGCCAGCAGCCTACAGACAGGGGGCGGATATGGCTACACCTTC.

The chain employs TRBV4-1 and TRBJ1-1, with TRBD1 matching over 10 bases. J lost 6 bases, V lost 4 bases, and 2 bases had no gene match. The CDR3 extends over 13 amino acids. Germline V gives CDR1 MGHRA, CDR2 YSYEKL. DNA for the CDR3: TGCGCCAGCAGCCCGGGACAGGGGTCTGAAGCTTTCTTT. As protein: CASSPGQGSEAFF.

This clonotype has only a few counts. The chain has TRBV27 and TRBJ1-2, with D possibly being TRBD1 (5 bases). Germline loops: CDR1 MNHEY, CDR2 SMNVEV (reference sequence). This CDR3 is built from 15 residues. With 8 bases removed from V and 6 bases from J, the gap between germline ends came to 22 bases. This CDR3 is CASCPAGRGVNGYTF. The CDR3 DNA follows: TGTGCCAGCTGCCCGGCAGGGCGGGGTGTGAATGGCTACACCTTC.

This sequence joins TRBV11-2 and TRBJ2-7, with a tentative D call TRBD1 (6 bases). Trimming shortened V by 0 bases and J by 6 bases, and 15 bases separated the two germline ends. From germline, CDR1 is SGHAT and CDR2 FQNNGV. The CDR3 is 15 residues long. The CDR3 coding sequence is TGTGCCAGCAGCTTAGAAGCAGGGGTAGTGGCCGAGCAGTACTTC. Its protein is CASSLEAGVVAEQYF.

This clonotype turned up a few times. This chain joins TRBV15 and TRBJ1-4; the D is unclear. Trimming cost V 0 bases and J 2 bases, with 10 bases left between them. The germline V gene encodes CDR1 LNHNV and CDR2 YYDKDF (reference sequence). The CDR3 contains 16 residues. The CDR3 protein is CATSRDGIRTNEKLFF. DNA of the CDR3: TGTGCCACCAGCAGAGATGGGATTCGCACTAATGAAAAACTGTTTTTT.

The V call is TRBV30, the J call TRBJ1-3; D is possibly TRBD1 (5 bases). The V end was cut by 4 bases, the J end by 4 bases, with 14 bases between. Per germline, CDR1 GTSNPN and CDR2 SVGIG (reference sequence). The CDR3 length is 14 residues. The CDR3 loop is CAWTPTRGGNTIYF. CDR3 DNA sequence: TGTGCCTGGACTCCTACCCGGGGGGGAAACACCATATATTTT.